This T cell receptor (beta chain) was sequenced during a study of T cell clonotyping in hematopoietic cell transplantation. Regarding the study as a whole: Broader posttransplant TCR repertoire diversity was predicted by graft donor and pretransplant recipient Inverse Simpson Index values. Recipient TCR diversity dropped after transplant; expanded clonotypes rose from day 30 to 180.

By sample share, this clone is large (0.1 to 1%). Its antigen is unknown. Here immunoSEQ multiplex PCR was the method, and the copy in TCRdb shows in-frame clones only, minus some. This repertoire shows 6,000 or so clones, around nine tenths found once; its top ten account for approximately 7.6%. Per the germline V gene, CDR1 is SGHRS and CDR2 is YFSETQ. The CDR3 length is 16 residues. V dropped 4 bases and J dropped 4; count of bases not matched to a gene: 4. The source was peripheral blood mononuclear cells, collected 100 days after allogeneic stem cell transplant. The chain links TRBV5-1 to TRBJ2-5; the match to TRBD2 covers 16 bases. The clonotype comes from a male patient aged 35-50 years who had an allogeneic stem cell transplant from an unrelated donor, so the T cells may come from the graft donor. Some clones in this sample may be carry-over from other donors' samples. The CDR3 sequence is CASSPGLAGGRETQYF. DNA of the CDR3: TGCGCCAGCAGCCCGGGACTAGCGGGAGGGCGAGAGACCCAGTACTTC.